This T cell receptor beta chain was observed in a study of blood T cell repertoires in COVID-19. Study-wide context: The analysed material was cDNA or gDNA that came from T cells, B-cell-depleted T cells, or PBMCs.

Produced via immunoSEQ multiplex PCR; TCRdb's table is partial and in-frame only. The repertoire has about 230,000 clones, 86% of them found once; the top ten carry 3.1%. The cohort comprised adults aged roughly 18 to 95 years residing in 20 to 30 US areas. This CDR3 contains 14 residues. CDR1 is KGHSH and CDR2 is LQKENI in the germline V gene. With 2 bases removed from V and 6 bases from J, the gap between germline ends came to 13 bases. The clonotype originates from a woman aged 45 to 65 in a cohort exposed to, infected with or recovered from COVID-19 (not recorded which). The rearrangement uses TRBV18 and TRBJ1-2, with TRBD1 as a possible D gene (6 bases). The specimen was PBMCs or T cells enriched from blood (not recorded which). The CDR3 nucleotides are TGTGCCAGCTCACCAACAGGGAAAGGGGATGGCTACACCTTC. Its protein is CASSPTGKGDGYTF.